This TCR beta chain is drawn from a study of T cell clonality in common variable immunodeficiency. Overall study results and limits: Common variable immunodeficiency TCR beta sequences reportedly had fewer deletions and N-nucleotide insertions.

This CDR3 comprises 14 residues. The germline CDR1 and CDR2 sequences are SEHNR and FQNEAQ (reference sequence). J lost 6 bases, V lost 0 bases, and 4 bases had no gene match. A word on this clone: Its antigen is still unknown. Read coverage stops 3 residues before the CDR3 terminus; the germline J gene supplies the remainder.

Clones were read by immunoSEQ multiplex PCR, and TCRdb kept only the in-frame ones, dropping some. In total the sample includes 28,000 or so clones, none of them seen once. The chain uses TRBV7-9 and TRBJ1-2; TRBD1 matches 7 bases. The TCR sequence derives from a human donor with common variable immunodeficiency. The material sequenced was peripheral blood mononuclear cells. CDR3 sequence: CASSLAGTADGYTF. Incomplete CDR3 DNA: TGTGCCAGCAGCTTAGCCGGGACAGCCGATGGC.